This entry describes one T cell receptor beta chain. Study processing details: Amplification of reference gene primers was used by the study to estimate nucleated cell counts. Clones were read by immunoSEQ multiplex PCR, and TCRdb kept only the in-frame ones, dropping some. The V and J calls and the clone size are those of that table, but D and trimming were determined from the DNA. The sample contains 300,000 or so clones, about 89% of which appear only once. This sample stems from a study of blood T cell repertoires in COVID-19. Study background: Sites in the United States, Italy and Spain provided acute and convalescent COVID-19 samples.

The source material was peripheral blood. The clonotype was recovered from a man between 18 and 35 years old who had recovered from COVID-19.

CDR3 nucleotide sequence: TGCGCCAGCAGCTTGGGACAGGCAACTAATGAAAAACTGTTTTTT. Protein product: CASSLGQATNEKLFF. The chain uses TRBV5-1 and TRBJ1-4; D is perhaps TRBD1 (6 bases). The germline gives CDR1 SGHRS, CDR2 YFSETQ. This CDR3 is built from 15 residues. V lost 0 bases to trimming and J lost 0 bases, with 6 bases between them.